These T cell receptor beta chains were read from a single sample in a study of T-cell reconstitution after alpha-beta-depleted transplantation in children. MiXCR, run by TCRdb on the PCR reads, gives a single entry per CDR3 protein. Found here are 400,000 to 500,000 distinct CDR3 sequences, about a tenth of them singletons; the top ten hold nearly 5.5%. The input for sequencing was PBMCs from the stem cell graft donor, taken from the stem cell graft. Receptors originate from a human donor who donated a stem cell graft to a child with acute myeloid leukemia. CDR3s include the opening cysteine and the closing phenylalanine or tryptophan. The D gene is left open where the match is weak. Rows may omit the clone size; those that give it use once, few, many or a size class.

TGTGCCAGCAGTGAATTTGGCCACAGAGAAGAGACCCAGTACTTC	CASSEFGHREETQYF	NA	TRBV6-1	TRBJ2-5	15	few
TGCAGTGCTGGAGGGGCCGGGACAGCTAGAACTCCCCAGAACACTGAAGCTTTCTTT	CSAGGAGTARTPQNTEAFF	TRBD1	TRBV20-1	TRBJ1-1	19	few
TGCGCCAGCAGCTCCGGACTAGCGGGAGATGAGACCCAGTACTTC	CASSSGLAGDETQYF	TRBD2	TRBV5-1	TRBJ2-5	15	NA
TGTGCCAGCAGCCCGGGACTAGCGGGAGGGCCCCACGAGCAGTACTTC	CASSPGLAGGPHEQYF	TRBD2	TRBV7-6	TRBJ2-7	16	NA
TGCTTTGCTAGTACGGATAGCGGGACGCAAGAGACCCAGTACTTC	CFASTDSGTQETQYF	TRBD2	TRBV20-1	TRBJ2-5	15	NA
TGTGCCAGCAGATACAGGGCCGGGGAGCTGTTTTTT	CASRYRAGELFF	NA	TRBV7-2	TRBJ2-2	12	many
TGCAGTGCTAGTCTGCGGGAGCACTACGAGCAGTACTTC	CSASLREHYEQYF	TRBD2	TRBV20-1	TRBJ2-7	13	many
TGCAGTGCCGGAGGGGTACAAGAGACCCAGTACTTC	CSAGGVQETQYF	NA	TRBV20-1	TRBJ2-5	12	few
TGTGCCAGCAGTTTGTCCGGCGTTGAAAAACTGTTTTTT	CASSLSGVEKLFF	NA	TRBV12-3/TRBV12-4	TRBJ1-4	13	many
TGCAGTGGGCAGGGGCCCAGGAGTGAAGCTTTCTTT	CSGQGPRSEAFF	NA	TRBV20-1	TRBJ1-1	12	few
TGCGCCAGCAGACCGGGACTAGCGGGAGTAACCTACGAGCAGTACTTC	CASRPGLAGVTYEQYF	TRBD2	TRBV5-1	TRBJ2-7	16	few
TGTGCCATCAGTGACAGATCAGAGACCCAGTACTTC	CAISDRSETQYF	NA	TRBV10-3	TRBJ2-5	12	NA
TGTGCCAGCAGCTGGGAGTCTCAAGAGACCCAGTACTTC	CASSWESQETQYF	NA	TRBV7-9	TRBJ2-5	13	few
TGTGCCATCAGTGAGTCGGAGCGGGGGGGCACAGATACGCAGTATTTT	CAISESERGGTDTQYF	TRBD2	TRBV10-3	TRBJ2-3	16	NA
TGTGCCAGCAGCTTTGACAGGACCCATCAGCCCCAGCATTTT	CASSFDRTHQPQHF	NA	TRBV7-2	TRBJ1-5	14	NA
TGTGCCAGCAGCCAGCGGGGGGGCGAGGCAGATACGCAGTATTTT	CASSQRGGEADTQYF	TRBD2	TRBV14	TRBJ2-3	15	few
TGCAGCGTTGAAGCTCAAAGGACTGCGTATGGCTACACCTTC	CSVEAQRTAYGYTF	NA	TRBV29-1	TRBJ1-2	14	few
TGTGCCAGCAGCCAAGATCCGCGGGGCACAGATACGCAGTATTTT	CASSQDPRGTDTQYF	NA	TRBV4-2	TRBJ2-3	15	many
TGTGCCAGCACCAGGGACAGGACTAATGAAAAACTGTTTTTT	CASTRDRTNEKLFF	TRBD1	TRBV12-3/TRBV12-4	TRBJ1-4	14	few
TGCGCCAGCAGCCAAGCGCTTAGCGGGCCCTACGAGCAGTACTTC	CASSQALSGPYEQYF	TRBD2	TRBV4-3	TRBJ2-7	15	few
TGTGCCAGCTCACCCACGGGACAGCCTTCGTTAGGAGGCTACACCTTC	CASSPTGQPSLGGYTF	TRBD1	TRBV18	TRBJ1-2	16	many
TGTGCCAGCAGTCCTAGCGGGAGTGGCGAGCAGTACTTC	CASSPSGSGEQYF	TRBD2	TRBV27	TRBJ2-7	13	NA
TGCAGTGCTAGCCTAGCGGAGACAAGCACAGATACGCAGTATTTT	CSASLAETSTDTQYF	TRBD2	TRBV20-1	TRBJ2-3	15	few
TGTGCCAGCAGAGACCACAATGAGGGAGAGACCCAGTACTTC	CASRDHNEGETQYF	NA	TRBV12-3/TRBV12-4	TRBJ2-5	14	many
TGTGCCAGCTCACCACGGACTAGCGGGGGAGATACGCAGTATTTT	CASSPRTSGGDTQYF	TRBD2	TRBV18	TRBJ2-3	15	few
TGTGCCATCAGTGCGTTTAGTATGAACACTGAAGCTTTCTTT	CAISAFSMNTEAFF	NA	TRBV10-3	TRBJ1-1	14	many
TGCGCCAGCAGCTTGACAGGATTGGAAACTGAAGCTTTCTTT	CASSLTGLETEAFF	NA	TRBV5-1	TRBJ1-1	14	few
TGCAGCGTCGTCGTAAAGGGCCTCTACTACGAGCAGTACTTC	CSVVVKGLYYEQYF	NA	TRBV29-1	TRBJ2-7	14	many
TGTGCCAGCAGCGCAACCCTCGGGAGTTATGGAGAGACCCAGTACTTC	CASSATLGSYGETQYF	NA	TRBV9	TRBJ2-5	16	few
TGCGCCAGCAGCCAAGGGACAGCCCGAGAAGCTTTCTTT	CASSQGTAREAFF	NA	TRBV4-1	TRBJ1-1	13	NA
TGTGCCAGCAGCTTAGCGCAGGGTCCCACCTACGAGCAGTACTTC	CASSLAQGPTYEQYF	NA	TRBV7-9	TRBJ2-7	15	NA
TGCGCCAGCAGTCTTTTCCCCTCGTCGGGCAGCACAGATACGCAGTATTTT	CASSLFPSSGSTDTQYF	NA	TRBV5-1	TRBJ2-3	17	many
TGCGCCAGCAGCTCCCTTTACTCAGATACGCAGTATTTT	CASSSLYSDTQYF	NA	TRBV5-1	TRBJ2-3	13	few
TGCAGCGTAGCTGGACAGGGGGCCCAGCCCCAGCATTTT	CSVAGQGAQPQHF	TRBD1	TRBV29-1	TRBJ1-5	13	many
TGTGCCAGCAGCGAGGGGGGACAGAACCAGCCCCAGCATTTT	CASSEGGQNQPQHF	TRBD1	TRBV9	TRBJ1-5	14	NA
TGCGCCAGCAGCAGGGAGAAAGGGGCTTCGGTGAACACTGAAGCTTTCTTT	CASSREKGASVNTEAFF	NA	TRBV5-1	TRBJ1-1	17	NA
TGTGCCAGCAGCTTAAGGGCTCCAAGCGGGGGTGACGAGCAGTTCTTC	CASSLRAPSGGDEQFF	TRBD2	TRBV7-3	TRBJ2-1	16	NA
TGCAGCGTTGAAGATGGTTCGAGGACAGGGAACTTCTTT	CSVEDGSRTGNFF	TRBD1	TRBV29-1	TRBJ1-1	13	few
TGCGCCAGCAGCTTACGTTTAGCGGGGGAGCTATACAATGAGCAGTTCTTC	CASSLRLAGELYNEQFF	TRBD2	TRBV5-1	TRBJ2-1	17	NA
TGCAGTGCGTCAGGGGATGAGGGCACTGAAGCTTTCTTT	CSASGDEGTEAFF	NA	TRBV20-1	TRBJ1-1	13	few